A selection of T cell receptor beta chains follows, all from one sample in a study of blood T cell repertoires in COVID-19. Produced via immunoSEQ multiplex PCR; TCRdb's table is partial and in-frame only. The sample holds about 90,000 clones, roughly nine tenths seen once. Sequencing was done on a sample of peripheral blood. The receptors were gathered from a human donor with active COVID-19. The donor label of this sample is uncertain. Both conserved end residues are trimmed from each CDR3. The order of the fields is D gene, V gene, clone size, CDR3 length, J gene, CDR3 protein. A D gene is named only where the DNA matches it firmly. The listing skips clone size in some rows; elsewhere it reads once, few, many or a size class.

>TRBD1|TRBV28|NA|13|TRBJ1-6
ASCPPGQYNSPLH
>NA|TRBV25-1|NA|13|TRBJ1-5
ASSELGPGNQPQH
>NA|TRBV24-1|NA|10|TRBJ2-7
ATRAPPYEQY
>NA|TRBV20-1|NA|13|TRBJ1-5
SASVRGGGNQPQH
>TRBD2|TRBV9|NA|13|TRBJ2-3
ASSGGTSGMDTQY
>TRBD2|TRBV6-6|NA|14|TRBJ2-2
ASSYGGGGAPGELF
>TRBD1|TRBV12-3/TRBV12-4|NA|10|TRBJ2-1
ASSPTGGKQF
>NA|TRBV7-9|NA|11|TRBJ1-2
ASSPSTGSGYT
>TRBD1|TRBV10-1|NA|13|TRBJ1-5
ASSPGQGTNQPQH
>TRBD2|TRBV19|NA|10|TRBJ2-1
ARGGARVEQF
>NA|TRBV11-2|NA|12|TRBJ2-7
ASSLSGRSYEQY
>TRBD2|TRBV4-1|NA|17|TRBJ2-3
ASSQGPRGSGGAGDTQY
>NA|TRBV5-1|NA|13|TRBJ2-1
ASSGTRLSYNEQF
>NA|TRBV6-4|few|13|TRBJ2-1
ASSEEAGKHNEQF
>TRBD1|TRBV6-5|NA|13|TRBJ2-5
ASSSGGREEETQY
>NA|TRBV5-1|NA|13|TRBJ1-1
ASSLEDSLNTEAF